The clone carrying this T cell receptor beta chain has only a few counts. Its specificity is not known. This sample stems from a study of CD8 T cells in ankylosing spondylitis. Study observations and caveats: Matched synovial fluid from ankylosing spondylitis patients was reported to be enriched for disease-linked clones. Clones linked with disease were CD8+ and fairly uncommon in the peripheral blood.

A quantitative 5'-RACE method, one with molecular barcodes, was used to make TCR beta libraries. Each CDR3 protein is one row after TCRdb ran MiXCR on the 5' RACE reads. The sample has about 160,000 distinct CDR3 sequences, 40% to 50% seen once. This receptor was taken from a male donor with ankylosing spondylitis. Sequenced material: synovial fluid, either unsorted or a sorted T cell fraction (not recorded which).

In nucleotides, the CDR3 is TGTGCCAGCAGTTTGTGGTTAGCACGAGATACGCAGTATTTT. Protein: CASSLWLARDTQYF. The chain carries TRBV12-3 or TRBV12-4 and TRBJ2-3; D ambiguous. CDR3 length: 14 residues. The ends were cut back, 3 bases at V and 5 bases at J, with 12 bases in the middle.